These 8 T cell receptor beta chains share one sample of origin, sequenced in a study of blood T cell repertoires in COVID-19. TCRdb's copy holds only in-frame clones and misses some; the assay was immunoSEQ multiplex PCR. The data contain approximately 85,000 clones, about 86% of them singletons. The sequencing input was peripheral blood. Receptors originate from an elderly woman in a cohort sampled during active or convalescent COVID-19.

This clone was counted a single time. This rearrangement joins TRBV7-9 to TRBJ2-2, with 12 bases that match TRBD2. The CDR3 runs 17 residues. V trimming: 9 bases; J trimming: 3 bases; junction bases outside the gene matches: 11. In germline, CDR1 is SEHNR, CDR2 FQNEAQ (reference sequence). CDR3 nucleotide sequence: TGTGCCAGTCAGCTGACTAGCGGGAGTAGTGACACCGGGGAGCTGTTTTTT. This sequence encodes CASQLTSGSSDTGELFF.

This chain connects TRBV11-3 to TRBJ1-2; TRBD1 agrees at 7 bases. This CDR3 contains 13 residues. CDR1 is SGHNT and CDR2 is YENEEA in the germline V gene. V gave up 5 bases and J gave up 4 bases; unmatched junction bases: 4. CDR3 protein: CASSPQGTYGYTF. CDR3 sequence (DNA): TGTGCCAGCAGCCCACAGGGGACCTATGGCTACACCTTC.

This chain connects TRBV15 to TRBJ1-5; 11 nucleotides agree with TRBD1. This CDR3 has 16 amino acids. Unmatched junction bases numbered 11, after V lost 6 bases and J lost 7 bases. Germline CDR1 LNHNV, CDR2 YYDKDF (reference sequence). The CDR3, as DNA: TGTGCCACCAGTTTTGGGACAGGGGGAGGTCGGCAGCCCCAGCATTTT. It specifies CATSFGTGGGRQPQHF.

The rearrangement uses TRBV11-2 and TRBJ1-2; D is uncertain. Trimming pared 5 bases from V and 7 bases from J, leaving 14 bases between. CDR1 is SGHAT, CDR2 FQNNGV, per germline. The CDR3 has 13 amino acids. The CDR3 DNA reads TGTGCCAGCAGCCCGAAGCAACCAGGTGGCTACACCTTC. Translation: CASSPKQPGGYTF.

The chain joins TRBV28 to TRBJ2-3, with D unresolved. Trimming left V 8 bases short and J 0 bases short, with 9 bases between. The CDR3 runs to 13 residues. The germline gives CDR1 MDHEN, CDR2 SYDVKM. The DNA for the CDR3 is TGTGCCAGCTTGGGCTCCAGCACAGATACGCAGTATTTT. This encodes CASLGSSTDTQYF.

The J gene is TRBJ2-1, the V gene TRBV29-1, with D possibly matching TRBD2 (6 bases). V was trimmed by 5 bases and J by 8 bases, leaving 13 bases between them. CDR3 length equals 12 residues. The germline gives CDR1 SQVTM, CDR2 ANQGSEA. This CDR3 is CSVLSGVHEQFF. CDR3 sequence (DNA): TGCAGCGTTTTGTCGGGAGTCCATGAGCAGTTCTTC.

J is TRBJ1-2 and V is TRBV3-1 (or the pseudogene TRBV3-2), with D possibly matching TRBD1 (5 bases). V was pared by 4 bases and J by 8 bases, with 14 bases between. Germline V gene data show CDR1 as LGHDT and CDR2 as YNNKEL (reference sequence). This CDR3 has 13 amino acids. CDR3 nucleotides: TGTGCCAGCAGCCTTACTGGGGGGGTGGGCTACACCTTC. It codes for CASSLTGGVGYTF.

The chain has TRBV5-8 and TRBJ2-1; 8 bases fit TRBD2. Looked up from germline, CDR1 is SGHTS and CDR2 is YDEGEE. Germline trimming cut 4 bases from V and 0 bases from J; bases unmatched to any gene: 9. CDR3 length equals 17 residues. The CDR3 here is CASSQRTSGSSYNEQFF. In DNA form, the CDR3 reads TGTGCCAGCAGCCAGAGGACCAGCGGGAGCTCCTACAATGAGCAGTTCTTC. The entire variable domain, with the rest obtained from reference TRBV5-8 and TRBJ2-1, is as follows: EAGVTQSPTHLIKTRGQQATLRCSPISGHTSVYWYQQALGLGLQFLLWYDEGEERNRGNFPPRFSGRQFPNYSSELNVNALELEDSALYLCASSQRTSGSSYNEQFFGPGTRLTVL.